The clone carrying this T cell receptor beta chain occurred many times. This sample stems from a study of early T cells in non-severe SARS-CoV-2 infection. This CDR3 contains 12 residues. Trimming left V 5 bases short and J 2 bases short, with 7 bases between. From germline, CDR1 is SGHRS and CDR2 YFSETQ. The TCR library protocol attached unique molecular identifiers to the individual cDNA molecules. In TCRdb, the 5' RACE reads were re-called with MiXCR into one record per CDR3 protein. This table holds 30,000 to 45,000 distinct CDR3 sequences, 5.5% found once. Source: whole blood, taken at baseline. The receptor comes from an adult who was a healthcare worker with PCR-confirmed SARS-CoV-2 infection or an uninfected control (not recorded which). The rearrangement links TRBV5-1 to TRBJ2-5, with unresolved D. CDR3 nucleotide sequence: TGCGCCAGCAGACTTCCTCAAGAGACCCAGTACTTC. It yields the protein CASRLPQETQYF.